This entry lists 20 T cell receptor beta chains sequenced from one sample in a study of response to subunit inactivated influenza vaccine. TCRdb ran MiXCR on the RT-PCR reads and lists one entry per CDR3 protein. The data hold some 520,000 distinct CDR3 sequences, with about 15% observed a single time. Sequencing was performed on CD4+ T cells sorted from PBMCs, taken approximately 25 months after vaccination. Receptors originate from a man aged 50 to 69 who received an inactivated influenza vaccine.

There are a few counts of this clonotype. V gene TRBV4-3 combines with J gene TRBJ2-4, with 7 bases identical to TRBD1. With 0 bases clipped from V and 4 bases from J, the junction kept 6 bases outside the gene matches. The CDR3 covers 16 residues. Germline loops: CDR1 LGHNA, CDR2 YSLEER. This CDR3 is CASSQDRDSGKNIQYF. The CDR3 DNA reads as TGCGCCAGCAGCCAAGATCGGGACAGCGGTAAAAACATTCAGTACTTC.

This CDR3 is CASSEPGTGELEQYF. The CDR3 DNA reads as TGTGCCAGCAGTGAACCTGGGACAGGGGAACTCGAGCAGTACTTC. V gene TRBV25-1 combines with J gene TRBJ2-7; TRBD1 aligns across 10 bases. V lost 2 bases and J lost 6; bases outside the gene matches: 7. CDR1 is MGHDK, CDR2 SYGVNS, per germline. The CDR3 has 15 amino acids.

This clonotype came up a few times. The rearrangement joins TRBV7-7 to TRBJ1-3, with D tentatively TRBD1 (5 bases). Trimming pared 7 bases from V and 6 bases from J, leaving 19 bases between. The CDR3 is 15 residues long. CDR1 SSHAT and CDR2 FNYEAQ come from the germline V gene (reference sequence). The CDR3 sequence is CASMLDGALTNTIYF. DNA of the CDR3: TGTGCCAGCATGTTAGACGGGGCTTTGACAAACACCATATATTTT.

This sequence joins TRBV27 and TRBJ2-1; TRBD2 agrees at 7 bases. This CDR3 contains 14 residues. Germline CDR1 is MNHEY and CDR2 is SMNVEV (reference sequence). J lost 6 bases, V lost 6 bases, and 8 bases had no gene match. The DNA for the CDR3 is TGTGCCAGCAGCTTCGCGGGAGATGGCAATGAGCAGTTCTTC. It yields the protein CASSFAGDGNEQFF.

The chain links TRBV5-4 to TRBJ2-5, with 8 bases that match TRBD1. The germline V gene has CDR1 SGHNT and CDR2 YYREEE (reference sequence). The trim removed 6 bases at V and 4 bases at J, leaving 11 bases unmatched. The CDR3 has 15 residues. CDR3 coding DNA: TGTGCCAGCACCCTGGACAGGGCCGGTAGAGAGACCCAGTACTTC. It specifies CASTLDRAGRETQYF. Based on the CDR3 plus reference TRBV5-4 and TRBJ2-5, the full variable domain is ETGVTQSPTHLIKTRGQQVTLRCSSQSGHNTVSWYQQALGQGPQFIFQYYREEENGRGNFPPRFSGLQFPNYSSELNVNALELDDSALYLCASTLDRAGRETQYFGPGTRLLVL.

This chain joins TRBV27 and TRBJ1-6; D unresolved. V was cut by 5 bases and J by 5 bases, with 13 bases left in between. This CDR3 spans 15 amino acids. Germline assignment: CDR1 MNHEY and CDR2 SMNVEV (reference sequence). The CDR3 sequence: CASSPRTDHNSPLHF. The CDR3 DNA is TGTGCCAGCAGTCCCCGGACGGACCATAATTCACCCCTCCACTTT.

There are a few counts of this clonotype. A much larger clonotype is one base distant, so this may be a read error. This chain links TRBV7-9 with TRBJ2-2; D call uncertain. Germline CDR1 reads SEHNR; CDR2 reads FQNEAQ (reference sequence). Trimming removed 4 bases from V and 3 bases from J, with 3 bases in between. The CDR3 is 12 amino acids. The CDR3, as DNA: TGTGCCAGCAGCTCGGACACCGGGGAGCTGTTTTTT. Its translation is CASSSDTGELFF.

This clonotype has only a few counts. The chain joins TRBV6-5 to TRBJ2-5; D is unclear. CDR3 length: 13 residues. Looked up from germline, CDR1 is MNHEY and CDR2 is SVGAGI. Trimming removed 2 bases at V and 7 bases at J, with 11 bases between. The CDR3 DNA reads as TGTGCCAGCAGTTACGGTATCTTGACGACCCAGTACTTC. It is translated as CASSYGILTTQYF.

This chain joins TRBV19 and TRBJ1-5; D may be TRBD1 (5 bases). CDR3 size: 16 residues. With 1 base removed from V and 4 bases from J, the gap between germline ends came to 14 bases. Germline values: CDR1 LNHDA, CDR2 SQIVND (reference sequence). The CDR3 DNA follows: TGTGCCAGTAGTATAGGAGGCACAGGATTGAATCAGCCCCAGCATTTT. Translating gives CASSIGGTGLNQPQHF.

This clonotype was seen only a few times. This chain links TRBV12-3 or TRBV12-4 with TRBJ1-6, with D unresolved. The CDR3 is 13 amino acids. The V end lost 6 bases, the J end lost 7 bases, and 10 bases lay between the germline ends. In DNA, the CDR3 is TGTGCCAGCAGCCCCGGGTCGAATTCACCCCTCCACTTT. This encodes CASSPGSNSPLHF.

The chain uses TRBV20-1 and TRBJ2-2; 7 bases are a match to TRBD1. The CDR3 consists of 14 residues. CDR1 and CDR2 from the germline V gene are DFQATT and SNEGSKA (reference sequence). J lost 4 bases, V lost 5 bases, and 7 bases had no gene match. The CDR3 nucleotides read TGCAGTGCTGGTAACAGGGGCGGCACCGGGGAGCTGTTTTTT. Its protein product is CSAGNRGGTGELFF.

The V call is TRBV4-1, the J call TRBJ1-5; D is ambiguous. V lost 1 base, J lost 6 bases, and 13 bases lay in between. Germline V lookup: CDR1 MGHRA, CDR2 YSYEKL. CDR3 size: 15 residues. Written as DNA, the CDR3 is TGCGCCAGCAGCCAAGTAGTACCAGCGGTTCAGCCCCAGCATTTT. This translates into CASSQVVPAVQPQHF.

Only a few counts were recorded for this clonotype. The chain combines TRBV4-1 with TRBJ1-1; D is undetermined. CDR3 length: 13 amino acids. From germline, CDR1 is MGHRA and CDR2 YSYEKL. Trimming shortened V by 1 base and J by 2 bases, and 5 bases separated the two germline ends. The chain's CDR3 is CASSQVTNTEAFF. The CDR3 region has the DNA TGCGCCAGCAGCCAAGTGACCAACACTGAAGCTTTCTTT.

This clonotype has just a few counts. The chain has TRBV29-1 and TRBJ2-1, with TRBD1 as a possible D gene (6 bases). V shed 2 bases and J shed 6 bases, with 11 bases lying between them. The CDR3 has 13 amino acids. Germline lookup yields CDR1 SQVTM and CDR2 ANQGSEA. The CDR3 nucleotides are TGCAGCGTTGAACAGGGGATTGGCAATGAGCAGTTCTTC. The encoded protein is CSVEQGIGNEQFF.

The V and J genes are TRBV5-1 and TRBJ1-1; 12 bases align to TRBD1. V shed 2 bases and J 2 bases; nucleotides not matched to a gene: 7. The germline CDR1 and CDR2 sequences are SGHRS and YFSETQ. The CDR3 has 17 residues. The CDR3 DNA sequence: TGCGCCAGCAGCTTTCCGGGACAGGGGGCTGTCAACACTGAAGCTTTCTTT. Its protein is CASSFPGQGAVNTEAFF.

This chain joins TRBV6-5 and TRBJ2-7, with D maybe TRBD2 (6 bases). V lost 2 bases and J lost 9, with 17 bases in between. CDR3 length: 14 residues. From germline, CDR1 is MNHEY and CDR2 SVGAGI. Here the CDR3 reads CASSYAGRATVQYF. CDR3 sequence (DNA): TGTGCCAGCAGTTACGCGGGAAGGGCTACGGTGCAGTACTTC.

In this sample, this clonotype turned up a few times. This chain links TRBV20-1 with TRBJ2-1; D call uncertain. V lost 5 bases to trimming and J lost 4 bases, with 15 bases between them. CDR1 is DFQATT and CDR2 is SNEGSKA in the germline V gene (reference sequence). This CDR3 comprises 14 residues. The CDR3 DNA is TGCAGTGCTCGACCGGCGGACGTATACAATGAGCAGTTCTTC. Protein product: CSARPADVYNEQFF.

The chain joins TRBV3-1 to TRBJ1-6; D is uncertain. Germline CDR1 LGHDT, CDR2 YNNKEL (reference sequence). The CDR3 runs 13 residues. The V end lost 4 bases, the J end lost 8 bases, and 9 bases lay between the germline ends. CDR3 sequence: CASSPKRDSPLHF. In DNA, the CDR3 is TGTGCCAGCAGCCCGAAGAGAGATTCACCCCTCCACTTT.

There are a few counts of this clonotype. This chain connects TRBV27 to TRBJ2-1; 7 nucleotides line up with TRBD1. V shed 5 bases and J 5 bases; nucleotides not matched to a gene: 9. CDR3 size: 15 residues. Germline-derived CDR1 and CDR2 are MNHEY and SMNVEV (reference sequence). The CDR3 spells CASSIRDSFDNEQFF. CDR3 bases: TGTGCCAGCAGTATCCGGGACAGCTTCGACAATGAGCAGTTCTTC.

The gene calls are TRBV29-1 and TRBJ2-3; 13 bases line up with TRBD2. Germline CDR1 SQVTM, CDR2 ANQGSEA. The CDR3 totals 14 residues. The V segment lost 3 bases and the J segment 8 bases; nucleotides outside the gene matches: 5. The CDR3 sequence: CSVDWTSGSATQYF. The CDR3 DNA follows: TGCAGCGTTGATTGGACTAGCGGGAGTGCTACGCAGTATTTT.